The 26 T cell receptor beta chains listed next were all sequenced from one sample in a study of blood T cell repertoires in COVID-19. The method was immunoSEQ multiplex PCR; TCRdb's version includes in-frame clones alone and lacks a portion of them. The sample lists 200,000 to 250,000 clones, around 80% occurring once. The material sequenced was peripheral blood. These receptors were collected from a man aged 30 to 39 with active or convalescent COVID-19.

Comment on this clone: Other DNA sequences within the sample encode an identical CDR3. This chain uses TRBV5-1 with TRBJ2-3, with D perhaps TRBD1 (5 bases). The CDR3 covers 15 residues. Trimming removed 2 bases at V and 0 bases at J, with 10 bases between. From germline, CDR1 is SGHRS and CDR2 YFSETQ. CDR3: CASSLGVLSTDTQYF. The CDR3 region has the DNA TGCGCCAGCAGCTTAGGGGTTCTTAGCACAGATACGCAGTATTTT.

The chain carries TRBV28 and TRBJ2-7, with D maybe TRBD1 (6 bases). Germline V gives CDR1 MDHEN, CDR2 SYDVKM. V lost 3 bases to trimming and J lost 5 bases, with 11 bases between them. This CDR3 is 13 amino acids long. The CDR3 region is CASSLHRVNEQYF. The CDR3 region has the DNA TGTGCCAGCAGTTTGCACAGGGTAAACGAGCAGTACTTC.

This clone turned up a few times. This chain uses TRBV4-3 with TRBJ2-7, with a tentative D call TRBD1 (5 bases). In germline, CDR1 is LGHNA, CDR2 YSLEER. Trimming pared 4 bases from V and 3 bases from J, leaving 10 bases between. This CDR3 contains 13 residues. CDR3 bases: TGCGCCAGCAGCCTAAACACAGGCTACGAGCAGTACTTC. Encoded protein: CASSLNTGYEQYF.

This clone was picked up a small number of times. The V gene is TRBV4-3, the J gene TRBJ2-7; 7 bases map to TRBD2. The germline CDR1 and CDR2 sequences are LGHNA and YSLEER. The CDR3 extends over 15 amino acids. V trimming: 4 bases; J trimming: 1 base; junction bases outside the gene matches: 7. CDR3 sequence (DNA): TGCGCCAGCAGCCCCGGACTAGTTAATTCCTACGAGCAGTACTTC. Protein: CASSPGLVNSYEQYF.

The gene calls are TRBV19 and TRBJ2-3; 8 bases line up with TRBD2. The V gene's germline CDR1 is LNHDA and CDR2 SQIVND (reference sequence). The CDR3 runs 16 residues. Losses at the gene ends were 3 bases for V and 3 bases for J; bases not matched to a gene: 8. The CDR3 DNA reads as TGTGCCAGTAGTATCTCAACTAGCGGTGGGACAGATACGCAGTATTTT. It encodes CASSISTSGGTDTQYF.

This clone was seen only once. The V call is TRBV7-6, the J call TRBJ1-3; D is unclear. V lost 3 bases and J 6 bases, leaving 12 bases between the germline ends. The germline V gene encodes CDR1 SGHVS and CDR2 FNYEAQ. The CDR3 runs 14 residues. The CDR3 DNA sequence: TGTGCCAGCAGCTTGACTTGGCCGCCAAACACCATATATTTT. As protein: CASSLTWPPNTIYF.

The chain combines TRBV11-2 with TRBJ2-3; 7 positions agree with TRBD1. Germline CDR1 is SGHAT and CDR2 is FQNNGV. V lost 4 bases to trimming and J lost 1 base; unmatched junction nucleotides: 2. This CDR3 has 14 amino acids. The CDR3 region is CASSSGQGTDTQYF. As DNA, the CDR3 is TGTGCCAGCAGCTCAGGACAGGGCACAGATACGCAGTATTTT.

J is TRBJ1-2 and V is TRBV6-1; TRBD1 matches at 7 bases. With V trimmed by 1 base and J by 2 bases, 4 bases remained unmatched. This CDR3 contains 15 residues. Germline CDR1 MNHNS, CDR2 SASEGT. CDR3 in DNA: TGTGCCAGCAGTGAAGGTGCAGGGGGGAACTATGGCTACACCTTC. Protein sequence: CASSEGAGGNYGYTF.

This sequence joins TRBV5-1 and TRBJ2-5; weak D call: TRBD1 (5 bases). V gave up 0 bases and J gave up 5 bases, with 11 bases separating them. The length of the CDR3 is 14 residues. Germline V lookup: CDR1 SGHRS, CDR2 YFSETQ. CDR3 residues: CASSLVRVGETQYF. DNA of the CDR3: TGCGCCAGCAGCTTGGTCAGGGTTGGGGAGACCCAGTACTTC. The full variable domain, rest sourced from reference TRBV5-1 and TRBJ2-5, is KAGVTQTPRYLIKTRGQQVTLSCSPISGHRSVSWYQQTPGQGLQFLFEYFSETQRNKGNFPGRFSGRQFSNSRSEMNVSTLELGDSALYLCASSLVRVGETQYFGPGTRLLVL.

The chain has TRBV6-5 and TRBJ1-2, with unresolved D. Per germline, CDR1 MNHEY and CDR2 SVGAGI. The CDR3 is 13 residues long. Trimming shortened V by 6 bases and J by 7 bases, and 15 bases separated the two germline ends. The CDR3 here is CASSLHLGSGYTF. CDR3 in DNA: TGTGCCAGCAGCCTACACCTGGGCAGTGGCTACACCTTC.

The genes are TRBV18 and TRBJ1-2, with 10 bases that match TRBD1. The junction had 13 bases not matched to a gene; V was cut back by 3 bases and J by 3 bases. The V gene's germline CDR1 is KGHSH and CDR2 LQKENI. This CDR3 is 18 amino acids long. CDR3 bases: TGTGCCAGCTCACCCCTTATCGGACAGGGGGGAACCGACTATGGCTACACCTTC. Encoded protein: CASSPLIGQGGTDYGYTF.

J is TRBJ2-7 and V is TRBV5-8; TRBD1 aligns across 10 bases. CDR1 and CDR2 (germline): SGHTS, YDEGEE. Trimming removed 6 bases from V and 2 bases from J; junction bases left unmatched: 8. The CDR3 is 15 residues long. The CDR3 DNA reads TGTGCCAGCACCCGCTCCGGGACAGGGGCCTACGAGCAGTACTTC. Translating it yields CASTRSGTGAYEQYF.

In its sample, this clone was seen once. The V gene is TRBV7-9, the J gene TRBJ1-6; D perhaps matches TRBD1 (5 bases). The CDR3 consists of 14 residues. Germline V gives CDR1 SEHNR, CDR2 FQNEAQ (reference sequence). Trimming took 3 bases from V and 9 from J, leaving 12 bases between them. CDR3 nucleotides: TGTGCCAGCAGCTTGGAGACAGCGGGTTCACCCCTCCACTTT. As protein: CASSLETAGSPLHF. The full variable domain, with the rest looked up from reference TRBV7-9 and TRBJ1-6, is DTGVSQNPRHKITKRGQNVTFRCDPISEHNRLYWYRQTLGQGPEFLTYFQNEAQLEKSRLLSDRFSAERPKGSFSTLEIQRTEQGDSAMYLCASSLETAGSPLHFGNGTRLTVT.

The rearrangement uses TRBV11-3 and TRBJ2-7; tentative D call: TRBD1 (7 bases). The germline V and J ends were trimmed by 1 base and 5 bases, with 12 bases remaining between them. From germline, CDR1 is SGHNT and CDR2 YENEEA. The CDR3 extends over 14 amino acids. The chain's CDR3 is CASSLGSGGNEQYF. The DNA of the CDR3 is TGTGCCAGCAGCTTAGGGTCAGGGGGGAACGAGCAGTACTTC.

This clone was seen once. The rearrangement joins TRBV6-2 or TRBV6-3 to TRBJ2-7, with TRBD2 matching over 9 bases. The germline V gene encodes CDR1 MNHEY and CDR2 SVGEGT. Unmatched junction bases numbered 12, after V lost 2 bases and J lost 1 base. The CDR3 is 18 residues long. The CDR3, as DNA: TGTGCCAGCAGTTACGAGGTAGCGGGAGAGGTGGGGTCCTACGAGCAGTACTTC. It yields the protein CASSYEVAGEVGSYEQYF.

The chain carries TRBV10-3 and TRBJ2-3, with D tentatively TRBD1 (5 bases). CDR3 length: 13 amino acids. V gave up 3 bases and J gave up 4 bases, with 8 bases separating them. CDR1 ENHRY and CDR2 SYGVKD come from the germline V gene. This chain's CDR3 is CAISDRASDTQYF. The CDR3 region has the DNA TGTGCCATCAGTGACAGGGCCTCAGATACGCAGTATTTT.

The chain is built from TRBV6-2 or TRBV6-3 and TRBJ2-7; 7 bases match TRBD1. CDR1 is MNHEY, CDR2 SVGEGT, per germline. This CDR3 has 15 amino acids. V gave up 6 bases and J gave up 1 base; unmatched junction bases: 9. DNA of the CDR3: TGTGCCAGCAGCTTAAGGGGGCGCGGGTCCTACGAGCAGTACTTC. This encodes CASSLRGRGSYEQYF.

The chain is built from TRBV12-3 or TRBV12-4 and TRBJ1-1; D remains ambiguous. The CDR3 spans 11 residues. V lost 6 bases and J lost 1, with 3 bases in between. CDR3 bases: TGTGCCAGCAGACAGAACACTGAAGCTTTCTTT. This sequence encodes CASRQNTEAFF.

The rearrangement links TRBV5-1 to TRBJ2-6; no clear D gene. CDR3 size: 16 residues. Germline CDR1 and CDR2: SGHRS and YFSETQ. V lost 5 bases and J 3 bases, leaving 15 bases between the germline ends. The CDR3 loop is CASSLTVLFGANVLTF. The CDR3, as DNA: TGCGCCAGCAGTTTGACGGTACTTTTTGGGGCCAACGTCCTGACTTTC.

The J gene is TRBJ2-7, the V gene TRBV27; a weak D match, TRBD1 (5 bases). The CDR3 totals 12 residues. Germline CDR1 is MNHEY and CDR2 is SMNVEV (reference sequence). V lost 7 bases and J lost 7, with 14 bases in between. The CDR3 here is CASKDNLEEQYF. As DNA, the CDR3 is TGTGCCAGCAAGGACAACCTCGAGGAGCAGTACTTC.

The genes are TRBV7-9 and TRBJ2-1; a weak D match, TRBD2 (5 bases). Germline CDR1 SEHNR, CDR2 FQNEAQ (reference sequence). The CDR3 runs 16 residues. Trimming shortened V by 5 bases and J by 4 bases, and 18 bases separated the two germline ends. The CDR3 nucleotides are TGTGCCAGCAGCCCCGGACTGGGCTTAGGGTACAATGAGCAGTTCTTC. It is translated as CASSPGLGLGYNEQFF.

The rearrangement uses TRBV6-5 and TRBJ2-7; 7 bases fit TRBD1. The trim removed 4 bases at V and 2 bases at J, leaving 11 bases unmatched. The germline V gene encodes CDR1 MNHEY and CDR2 SVGAGI. The CDR3 extends over 16 amino acids. CDR3 sequence reads: CASSWERHRGPYEQYF. The CDR3 bases are TGTGCCAGCAGTTGGGAAAGGCACAGGGGACCCTACGAGCAGTACTTC.

The V and J genes are TRBV28 and TRBJ2-6, with D possibly matching TRBD2 (6 bases). This CDR3 region has 15 residues. The germline V gene encodes CDR1 MDHEN and CDR2 SYDVKM. V was clipped by 8 bases and J by 0 bases, with 11 bases between them. CDR3 sequence reads: CASGQGGSGANVLTF. CDR3 coding DNA: TGTGCCAGCGGGCAGGGAGGCTCTGGGGCCAACGTCCTGACTTTC.

A word on this clone: With a much larger clone just one base away, this may be a read error. The CDR3 spells CASSRNTEAFF. CDR3 nucleotide sequence: TGTGCCAGCAGCCGGAACACTGAAGCTTTCTTT. The V and J genes are TRBV11-2 and TRBJ1-1, with unresolved D. The CDR3 totals 11 residues. Germline CDR1 and CDR2: SGHAT and FQNNGV. Trimming took 5 bases from V and 1 from J, leaving 2 bases between them.

The gene calls are TRBV7-2 and TRBJ2-7, with a tentative D call TRBD1 (5 bases). V lost 6 bases, J lost 2 bases, and 11 bases lay in between. The CDR3 contains 13 residues. The V gene's germline CDR1 is SGHTA and CDR2 FQGNSA. CDR3 amino acids: CASSVTRAYEQYF. CDR3 nucleotide sequence: TGTGCCAGCAGTGTCACCAGGGCCTACGAGCAGTACTTC.

This rearrangement joins TRBV5-1 to TRBJ2-5, with D perhaps matching TRBD1 (6 bases). The CDR3 consists of 15 residues. Germline V gene data show CDR1 as SGHRS and CDR2 as YFSETQ. With 3 bases removed from V and 5 bases from J, the gap between germline ends came to 17 bases. CDR3: CASSYDTGIGETQYF. The CDR3 coding sequence is TGCGCCAGCAGCTACGACACAGGGATTGGGGAGACCCAGTACTTC.